This T cell receptor beta chain was captured by sequencing in a study of molecular identifiers for immune sequencing clone quantification. In TCRdb, the PCR reads were re-called with MiXCR into one record per CDR3 protein. The sample gives more than 250,000 distinct CDR3 sequences, about 22% of which show up once; about 0.81% is in the top ten. There are many counts of this clonotype. The sorting of naive CD8 T cells used the CD8+CD4-CCR7+CD45RA+ phenotype. The CDR3 is made up of 14 amino acids. Unmatched junction bases numbered 8, after V lost 2 bases and J lost 4 bases. Germline V gene data show CDR1 as DFQATT and CDR2 as SNEGSKA (reference sequence).

Sequencing was done on a sample of naive CD8+ T cells from blood, with Jurkat cell RNA spiked in. Subset in this sample: FACS-sorted CD8+CD4-CCR7+CD45RA+ naive T cells. The chain has TRBV20-1 and TRBJ2-7; TRBD2 aligns across 7 bases. The TCR sequence derives from a human donor in good health. Some libraries in this study had Jurkat cell RNA spiked in. The CDR3 DNA follows: TGCAGTGCTAGATCGTATGGAGCGGGGTACGAGCAGTACTTC. It yields the protein CSARSYGAGYEQYF.